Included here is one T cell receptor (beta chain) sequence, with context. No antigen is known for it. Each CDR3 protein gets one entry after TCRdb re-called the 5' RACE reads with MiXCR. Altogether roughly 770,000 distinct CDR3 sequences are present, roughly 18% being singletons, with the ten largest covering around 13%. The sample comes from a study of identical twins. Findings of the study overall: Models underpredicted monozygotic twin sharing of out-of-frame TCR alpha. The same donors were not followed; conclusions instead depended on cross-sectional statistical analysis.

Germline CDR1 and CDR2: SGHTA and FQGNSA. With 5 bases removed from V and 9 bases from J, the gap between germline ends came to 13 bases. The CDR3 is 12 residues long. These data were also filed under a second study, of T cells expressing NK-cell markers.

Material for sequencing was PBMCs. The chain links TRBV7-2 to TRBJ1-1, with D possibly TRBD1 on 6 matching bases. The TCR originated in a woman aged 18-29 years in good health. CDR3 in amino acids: CASSADSLQAFF. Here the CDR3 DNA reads TGTGCCAGCAGCGCGGACAGTTTACAAGCTTTCTTT.